The clone carrying this TCR beta chain has more than one count but fewer than ten. Antigen unknown. As for treatment: approximately 9-day PBMC culture with coronavirus spike peptide pools or control peptides (ViraFEST assay). This sample is drawn from a study of vaccination and CD4 T cells after COVID-19. Study-level background: Every participant was given two doses of BNT162b2 or mRNA-1273 vaccine.

Trimming cost V 3 bases and J 11 bases; bases outside gene matches: 5. The CDR3 spans 13 residues. Germline CDR1 and CDR2: LNHNV and YYDKDF (reference sequence). The study sequenced cultured CD4+ T cell DNA using the Oncomine TCR Beta short-read assay. One entry per CDR3 protein, called by TCRdb with MiXCR from the PCR reads. The sample yields under 20,000 distinct CDR3 sequences, around a third seen once. The material sequenced was cultured CD4+ T cells from blood. This sequence joins TRBV15 and TRBJ1-5; 9 nucleotides line up with TRBD1. This TCR derives from a human donor with COVID-19. CDR3 in DNA: TGTGCCACCAGCAGGGACAGGGGAATAGCCCAGCATTTT. Residues: CATSRDRGIAQHF.